What follows are 15 T cell receptor beta chains derived from one specimen sequenced in a study of CD8 T cells in ankylosing spondylitis. Points from the study as a whole: Characteristic of ankylosing spondylitis blood, it appeared, was a TCR beta motif comprising several highly homologous variants.

TCRdb passed the 5' RACE reads through MiXCR, listing each CDR3 protein once. The sample yields around 140,000 distinct CDR3 sequences, roughly a sixth seen once. Antigens of these TCRs are unknown. Material: blood, either unsorted or a sorted T cell fraction (not recorded which). These receptors all come from a male donor with ankylosing spondylitis.

The rearrangement uses TRBV7-6 and TRBJ2-1; D might be TRBD2 (6 bases). Germline assignment: CDR1 SGHVS and CDR2 FNYEAQ. CDR3 size: 13 residues. V was pared by 4 bases and J by 6 bases, with 10 bases between. The CDR3 reads CASSWDLINEQFF. The CDR3 region has the DNA TGTGCCAGCAGCTGGGACTTGATCAATGAGCAGTTCTTC. The full variable domain, in which reference TRBV7-6 and TRBJ2-1 provide the parts outside the CDR3, is GAGVSQSPRYKVTKRGQDVALRCDPISGHVSLYWYRQALGQGPEFLTYFNYEAQQDKSGLPNDRFSAERPEGSISTLTIQRTEQRDSAMYRCASSWDLINEQFFGPGTRLTVL.

This clonotype was recorded many times. The chain has TRBV29-1 and TRBJ2-7; TRBD2 agrees at 7 bases. This CDR3 contains 13 residues. Per the germline V gene, CDR1 is SQVTM and CDR2 is ANQGSEA. Trimming at V came to 6 bases and at J to 3 bases, leaving 8 bases not matched to a gene. For the CDR3, the DNA is TGCAGCGTGTCCGCGGGAGTGAACTACGAGCAGTACTTC. This encodes CSVSAGVNYEQYF.

This clonotype appeared a few times. The CDR3 DNA reads TGTGCCAGCAGCAAAGCCTTGGGACTAGCGGGAGTGAACACCGGGGAGCTGTTTTTT. Its translation is CASSKALGLAGVNTGELFF. The chain combines TRBV21-1 with TRBJ2-2; the D call of TRBD2 is as the table states it, not checked on the DNA. TRBV21-1 is deemed a pseudogene. The CDR3 totals 19 residues.

The rearrangement uses TRBV7-9 and TRBJ2-2; D might be TRBD2 (5 bases). The CDR3 has 12 amino acids. Trimming removed 6 bases at V and 8 bases at J, with 10 bases between. Germline V CDR1 and CDR2: SEHNR, FQNEAQ (reference sequence). CDR3: CASSHPGGELFF. The CDR3 bases are TGTGCCAGCAGTCATCCGGGGGGGGAGCTGTTTTTT.

The rearrangement links TRBV6-1 to TRBJ2-1, with D tentatively TRBD1 or TRBD2 (5 bases each). The germline CDR1 and CDR2 sequences are MNHNS and SASEGT. This CDR3 region has 10 residues. V dropped 7 bases and J dropped 10 bases, with 8 bases sitting between them. In DNA, the CDR3 is TGTGCCAGCATGGGACCCGAGCAGTTCTTC. Its protein product is CASMGPEQFF.

This clonotype was counted a few times. The V call is TRBV7-9, the J call TRBJ2-3; D is perhaps TRBD2 (6 bases). The V and J ends lost 11 bases and 3 bases respectively, with 12 bases between them. The CDR3 is 12 residues long. The germline gives CDR1 SEHNR, CDR2 FQNEAQ (reference sequence). This CDR3 reads CADGGATDTQYF. CDR3 nucleotide sequence: TGTGCCGACGGAGGGGCAACAGATACGCAGTATTTT.

The rearrangement uses TRBV7-9 and TRBJ2-1; D not resolved. CDR1 and CDR2 (germline): SEHNR, FQNEAQ (reference sequence). This CDR3 has 15 residues. V dropped 3 bases and J dropped 0 bases, with 9 bases sitting between them. CDR3 bases: TGTGCCAGCAGCTTCATAGGGCACTCCTACAATGAGCAGTTCTTC. Its protein is CASSFIGHSYNEQFF.

The CDR3: CASSDQWTGYQETQYF. CDR3 DNA sequence: TGTGCCAGCAGTGACCAATGGACAGGGTACCAAGAGACCCAGTACTTC. The genes are TRBV6-1 and TRBJ2-5; 8 positions match TRBD1. The germline gives CDR1 MNHNS, CDR2 SASEGT. The V segment lost 3 bases and the J segment 0 bases; nucleotides outside the gene matches: 6. The CDR3 is made up of 16 amino acids.

This clonotype was recorded a few times. The chain links TRBV7-6 to TRBJ2-1, with TRBD2 matching over 10 bases. This CDR3 contains 15 residues. Germline CDR1 is SGHVS and CDR2 is FNYEAQ. Trimming cost V 1 base and J 7 bases; bases outside gene matches: 4. CDR3 loop: CASSLEAGGPNEQFF. The CDR3 coding sequence is TGTGCCAGCAGCTTAGAAGCGGGAGGGCCAAATGAGCAGTTCTTC.

Here the CDR3 DNA reads TGTGCCAGCAGCCAGACAGGGGGAATCTACGAGCAGTACTTC. Its translation is CASSQTGGIYEQYF. V gene TRBV7-9 combines with J gene TRBJ2-7, with 9 bases fitting TRBD1. CDR1 is SEHNR and CDR2 is FQNEAQ in the germline V gene (reference sequence). This CDR3 comprises 14 residues. The V gene end was trimmed by 5 bases and the J gene end by 3 bases; junction bases not matched to a gene: 5.

V usage is TRBV5-1 and J usage is TRBJ2-7; D might be TRBD2 (6 bases). This CDR3 contains 15 residues. In germline, CDR1 is SGHRS, CDR2 YFSETQ. Trimming took off 1 base at V and 0 bases at J, with 11 bases between the two ends. CDR3 bases: TGCGCCAGCAGCTTGATCGGGAGTAGCTCCTACGAGCAGTACTTC. As protein: CASSLIGSSSYEQYF.

This clonotype was counted between two and nine times. This sequence joins TRBV28 and TRBJ2-1; 9 bases align to TRBD1. Germline V gene sequence: CDR1 MDHEN, CDR2 SYDVKM. Trimming at V came to 4 bases and at J to 9 bases, leaving 10 bases not matched to a gene. This CDR3 region has 15 residues. DNA of the CDR3: TGTGCCAGCAGTTCTTCCGGGACAGGGTTCCTTGAGCAGTTCTTC. Translating gives CASSSSGTGFLEQFF.

This clonotype appeared many times. This chain uses TRBV7-8 with TRBJ2-1; TRBD1 aligns across 7 bases. Germline CDR1 and CDR2: SGHVS and FQNEAQ. The V and J ends lost 5 bases and 15 bases, in that order; junction bases with no gene match: 10. The CDR3 has 12 amino acids. The CDR3 sequence is CASSPDRVGRFF. The CDR3 DNA follows: TGTGCCAGCAGCCCCGACAGGGTAGGTCGGTTCTTC.

Only a few counts were recorded for this clonotype. This sequence joins TRBV4-3 and TRBJ2-7, with D uncertain. Between the trimmed V and J ends, which lost 1 base and 0 bases, there was a span of 10 bases. The CDR3 spans 15 residues. The germline V gene has CDR1 LGHNA and CDR2 YSLEER. CDR3 sequence reads: CASSQATHNSYEQYF. CDR3 in DNA: TGCGCCAGCAGCCAAGCTACACACAACTCCTACGAGCAGTACTTC.

This clonotype was found a few times. The chain couples TRBV4-3 to TRBJ2-7, with 8 bases that match TRBD1. This CDR3 comprises 14 residues. Germline trimming cut 0 bases from V and 4 bases from J; bases unmatched to any gene: 2. Germline CDR1 reads LGHNA; CDR2 reads YSLEER. CDR3 region: CASSQDRGLYEQYF. CDR3 coding DNA: TGCGCCAGCAGCCAAGACAGGGGGCTTTACGAGCAGTACTTC.